This T cell receptor beta chain was sequenced in a study of T cell responses to AZD1222 COVID-19 vaccine. Study-wide points: All repertoire sampling was performed exclusively after the peak T cell response.

In regard to this clone: Antigen: not known.

Sequencing was performed with immunoSEQ multiplex PCR; in TCRdb, only in-frame clones are kept and a portion is missing. The table shows tens of thousands of clones, with approximately 83% occurring only once. CDR1 is LNHDA, CDR2 SQIVND, per germline (reference sequence). CDR3 length: 15 residues. With 5 bases removed from V and 4 bases from J, the gap between germline ends came to 15 bases. The TCR comes from an adult who received the AZD1222 COVID-19 vaccine. The rearrangement uses TRBV19 and TRBJ2-1; D tentatively reads TRBD1 or TRBD2 (7 bases each). The specimen was peripheral blood, collected 28 days after the second AZD1222 dose. CDR3 loop: CASSEQGRAYNEQFF. CDR3 nucleotide sequence: TGTGCCAGTAGTGAACAGGGGAGGGCTTACAATGAGCAGTTCTTC.